A single sample gave rise to the 15 T cell receptor beta chains below, sequenced in a study of blood T cell repertoires in COVID-19. The method was immunoSEQ multiplex PCR; TCRdb's version includes in-frame clones alone and lacks a portion of them. The table shows around 16,000 clones, with around 80% occurring only once. Specimen: peripheral blood. The receptors shown here come from a human donor in a cohort sampled during active COVID-19.

The chain's CDR3 is CASSQTGLVTEAFF. The CDR3 bases are TGTGCCAGCAGTCAGACAGGGTTGGTAACTGAAGCTTTCTTT. The chain is built from TRBV2 and TRBJ1-1; 7 bases agree with TRBD1. Per the germline V gene, CDR1 is SNHLY and CDR2 is FYNNEI. Trimming cost V 5 bases and J 5 bases; bases outside gene matches: 8. The CDR3 has 14 amino acids.

The chain uses TRBV11-2 and TRBJ2-3; 11 positions agree with TRBD2. Trimming cost V 5 bases and J 2 bases; bases outside gene matches: 6. The CDR3 spans 16 residues. Germline V lookup: CDR1 SGHAT, CDR2 FQNNGV. The CDR3 DNA follows: TGTGCCAGCAGCCCCCGACTAGCGGGAATCACAGATACGCAGTATTTT. Translation: CASSPRLAGITDTQYF.

The chain uses TRBV14 and TRBJ2-4; 7 nucleotides match TRBD1. The CDR3 sequence is 14 residues long. Per germline, CDR1 SGHDN and CDR2 FVKESK. V lost 6 bases to trimming and J lost 7 bases; unmatched junction nucleotides: 9. The CDR3 nucleotides are TGTGCCAGCAGTCCTAGACAGGGTGGGAACATTCAGTACTTC. Amino acids: CASSPRQGGNIQYF.

The V and J genes are TRBV6-1 and TRBJ2-2, with unresolved D. Germline V gene lookup returns CDR1 MNHNS and CDR2 SASEGT. Deletions cut 0 bases from V and 5 bases from J, with 4 bases between. There are 13 residues in the CDR3. For the CDR3, the DNA is TGTGCCAGCAGTGAAGCGCGAACCGGGGAGCTGTTTTTT. Translating gives CASSEARTGELFF.

The genes are TRBV18 and TRBJ2-1; 7 bases match TRBD1. V dropped 2 bases and J dropped 6; count of bases not matched to a gene: 4. The CDR3 is 14 residues long. In germline, CDR1 is KGHSH, CDR2 LQKENI. The CDR3 is CASSPATGRNEQFF. DNA for the CDR3: TGTGCCAGCTCACCAGCGACAGGGCGCAATGAGCAGTTCTTC. Full variable domain (outside the CDR3, taken from reference TRBV18 and TRBJ2-1): NAGVMQNPRHLVRRRGQEARLRCSPMKGHSHVYWYRQLPEEGLKFMVYLQKENIIDESGMPKERFSAEFPKEGPSILRIQQVVRGDSAAYFCASSPATGRNEQFFGPGTRLTVL.

The chain carries TRBV27 and TRBJ2-1; TRBD1 matches at 7 bases. There are 15 residues in the CDR3. V dropped 0 bases and J dropped 5; count of bases not matched to a gene: 4. Germline CDR1 and CDR2: MNHEY and SMNVEV (reference sequence). CDR3 region: CASSLSGGAHNEQFF. The CDR3 DNA follows: TGTGCCAGCAGTTTATCAGGGGGCGCCCACAATGAGCAGTTCTTC.

The chain couples TRBV6-6 to TRBJ1-4; 8 bases map to TRBD1. CDR1 is MNHNY and CDR2 is SVGAGI in the germline V gene (reference sequence). This CDR3 is 14 amino acids long. With 5 bases clipped from V and 7 bases from J, the junction kept 6 bases outside the gene matches. The CDR3 nucleotides read TGTGCCAGCAGTCCAGGACAGGGCCGTGAAAAACTGTTTTTT. Residues: CASSPGQGREKLFF.

The chain has TRBV29-1 and TRBJ2-3, with D tentatively TRBD1 (5 bases). The CDR3 extends over 14 amino acids. The ends were cut back, 4 bases at V and 1 base at J, with 12 bases in the middle. The germline V gene has CDR1 SQVTM and CDR2 ANQGSEA. Written as DNA, the CDR3 is TGCAGCGTTGGGACATGGGTGGGCACAGATACGCAGTATTTT. It specifies CSVGTWVGTDTQYF.

V gene TRBV6-2 or TRBV6-3 combines with J gene TRBJ2-7, with a possible D match to TRBD1 (8 bases). The CDR3 contains 15 residues. V was trimmed by 2 bases and J by 2 bases, leaving 13 bases between them. CDR1 is MNHEY, CDR2 SVGEGT, per germline. CDR3 DNA: TGTGCCAGCAGTTACGGACAGGGAGGGACCTACGAGCAGTACTTC. This codes for CASSYGQGGTYEQYF.

This clone was observed a single time. This chain uses TRBV5-1 with TRBJ2-1; a possible D gene is TRBD2 (5 bases). Germline V gene lookup returns CDR1 SGHRS and CDR2 YFSETQ. The CDR3 extends over 15 amino acids. Trimming stripped 0 bases from V and 4 bases from J, with 11 bases between. CDR3 region: CASSLVSWEYNEQFF. DNA of the CDR3: TGCGCCAGCAGCTTGGTTAGTTGGGAGTACAATGAGCAGTTCTTC.

The chain combines TRBV14 with TRBJ2-7, with 9 bases matching TRBD1. In germline, CDR1 is SGHDN, CDR2 FVKESK. Germline trimming cut 2 bases from V and 3 bases from J; bases unmatched to any gene: 11. The CDR3 is 17 residues long. CDR3 sequence: CASSQHQGTGRIYEQYF. The CDR3 DNA follows: TGTGCCAGCAGCCAACACCAGGGGACAGGGAGGATCTACGAGCAGTACTTC.

The J gene is TRBJ2-5, the V gene TRBV18; D is possibly TRBD1 (5 bases). The CDR3 covers 14 residues. Germline assignment: CDR1 KGHSH and CDR2 LQKENI. V gave up 3 bases and J gave up 5 bases, with 13 bases separating them. The CDR3 nucleotides read TGTGCCAGCTCACCTTTAGACAGTTACGAGACCCAGTACTTC. Translating it yields CASSPLDSYETQYF.

The rearrangement joins TRBV3-1 (or the pseudogene TRBV3-2) to TRBJ2-3; 10 bases map to TRBD2. V trimming: 1 base; J trimming: 5 bases; junction bases outside the gene matches: 9. Germline V gene lookup returns CDR1 LGHDT and CDR2 YNNKEL (reference sequence). CDR3 length: 17 amino acids. The CDR3 region has the DNA TGTGCCAGCAGCCAAGTCGGAAGCGGGGGGGCCAGAGATACGCAGTATTTT. Translation gives CASSQVGSGGARDTQYF.

The chain combines TRBV28 with TRBJ2-7; 7 bases are a match to TRBD1. The CDR3 runs to 15 residues. V lost 3 bases to trimming and J lost 2 bases; unmatched junction nucleotides: 7. Germline V gene sequence: CDR1 MDHEN, CDR2 SYDVKM. The CDR3 here is CASSLTGTDPYEQYF. The CDR3 DNA reads as TGTGCCAGCAGTTTGACCGGGACAGACCCCTACGAGCAGTACTTC.

The chain links TRBV27 to TRBJ1-4, with D unresolved. Trimming took 8 bases from V and 7 from J, leaving 11 bases between them. The germline gives CDR1 MNHEY, CDR2 SMNVEV (reference sequence). The CDR3 extends over 12 amino acids. CDR3 sequence (DNA): TGTGCCAGCCGGAGTAGCGGTGAAAAACTGTTTTTT. This codes for CASRSSGEKLFF.